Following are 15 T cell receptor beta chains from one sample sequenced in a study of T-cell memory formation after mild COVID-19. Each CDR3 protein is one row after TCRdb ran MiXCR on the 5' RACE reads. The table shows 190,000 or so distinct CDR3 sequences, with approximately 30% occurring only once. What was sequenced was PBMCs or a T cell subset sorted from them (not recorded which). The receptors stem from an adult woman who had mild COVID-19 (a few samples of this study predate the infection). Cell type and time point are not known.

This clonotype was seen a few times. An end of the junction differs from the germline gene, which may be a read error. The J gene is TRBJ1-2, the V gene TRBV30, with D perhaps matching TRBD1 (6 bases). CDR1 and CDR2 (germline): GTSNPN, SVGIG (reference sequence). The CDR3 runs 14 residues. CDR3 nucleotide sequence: TGTGCCGGGAGAGACCAGGGGAGGAGCTATGGCTACACCTTC. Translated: CAGRDQGRSYGYTF.

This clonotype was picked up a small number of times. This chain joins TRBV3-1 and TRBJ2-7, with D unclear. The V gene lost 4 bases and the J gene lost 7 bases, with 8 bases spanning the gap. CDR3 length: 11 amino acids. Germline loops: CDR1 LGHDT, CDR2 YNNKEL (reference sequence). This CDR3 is CASSPAVEQYF. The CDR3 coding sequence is TGTGCCAGCAGCCCTGCTGTAGAGCAGTACTTC.

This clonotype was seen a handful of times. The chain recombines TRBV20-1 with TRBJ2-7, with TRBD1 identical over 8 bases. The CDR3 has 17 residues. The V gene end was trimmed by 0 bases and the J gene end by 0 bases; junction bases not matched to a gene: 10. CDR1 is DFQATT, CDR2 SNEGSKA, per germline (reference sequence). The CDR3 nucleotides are TGCAGTGCTAGAGAACAGGGGGTCACCTCAAGCTCCTACGAGCAGTACTTC. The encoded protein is CSAREQGVTSSSYEQYF.

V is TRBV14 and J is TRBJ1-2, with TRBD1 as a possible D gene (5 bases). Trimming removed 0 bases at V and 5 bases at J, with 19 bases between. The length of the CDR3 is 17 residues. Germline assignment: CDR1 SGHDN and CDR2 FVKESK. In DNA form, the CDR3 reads TGTGCCAGCAGCCAAGATTGGCCAGGCCCAAAGGGGTATGGCTACACCTTC. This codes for CASSQDWPGPKGYGYTF.

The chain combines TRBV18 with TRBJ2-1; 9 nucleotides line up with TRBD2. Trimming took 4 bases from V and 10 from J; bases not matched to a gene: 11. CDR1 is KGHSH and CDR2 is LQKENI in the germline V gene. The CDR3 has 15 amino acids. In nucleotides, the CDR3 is TGTGCCAGCTCACTTAGCCGGGTAGCGGGAGAGGAGCAGTTCTTC. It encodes CASSLSRVAGEEQFF.

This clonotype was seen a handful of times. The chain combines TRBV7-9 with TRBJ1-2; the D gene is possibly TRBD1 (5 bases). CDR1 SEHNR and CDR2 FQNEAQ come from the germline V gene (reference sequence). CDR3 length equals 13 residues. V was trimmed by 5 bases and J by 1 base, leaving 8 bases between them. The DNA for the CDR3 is TGTGCCAGCAGCGGGGACGGTAACTATGGCTACACCTTC. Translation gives CASSGDGNYGYTF. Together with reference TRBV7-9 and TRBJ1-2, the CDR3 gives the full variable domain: DTGVSQNPRHKITKRGQNVTFRCDPISEHNRLYWYRQTLGQGPEFLTYFQNEAQLEKSRLLSDRFSAERPKGSFSTLEIQRTEQGDSAMYLCASSGDGNYGYTFGSGTRLTVV.

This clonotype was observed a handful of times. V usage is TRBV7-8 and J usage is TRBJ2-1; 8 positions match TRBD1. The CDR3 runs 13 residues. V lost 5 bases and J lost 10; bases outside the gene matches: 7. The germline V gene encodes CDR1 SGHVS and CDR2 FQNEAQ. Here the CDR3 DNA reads TGTGCCAGCAGCACCCGGACAGGGAGGGAGCAGTTCTTC. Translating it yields CASSTRTGREQFF. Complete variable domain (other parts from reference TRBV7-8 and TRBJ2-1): GAGVSQSPRYKVAKRGQDVALRCDPISGHVSLFWYQQALGQGPEFLTYFQNEAQLDKSGLPSDRFFAERPEGSVSTLKIQRTQQEDSAVYLCASSTRTGREQFFGPGTRLTVL.

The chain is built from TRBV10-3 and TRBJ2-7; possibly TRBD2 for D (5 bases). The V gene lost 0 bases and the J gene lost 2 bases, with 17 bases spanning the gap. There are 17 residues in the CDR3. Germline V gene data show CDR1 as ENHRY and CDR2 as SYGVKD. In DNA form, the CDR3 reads TGTGCCATCAGTGAGTCGTTGGTGGGAGACGGAGCCTACGAGCAGTACTTC. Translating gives CAISESLVGDGAYEQYF.

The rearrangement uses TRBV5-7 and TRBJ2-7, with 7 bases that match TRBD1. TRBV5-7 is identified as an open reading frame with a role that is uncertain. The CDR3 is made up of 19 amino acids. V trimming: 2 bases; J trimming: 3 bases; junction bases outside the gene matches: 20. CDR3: CASSFKWPGGDPPVYEQYF. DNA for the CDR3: TGTGCCAGCAGCTTTAAATGGCCAGGGGGAGACCCTCCTGTCTACGAGCAGTACTTC.

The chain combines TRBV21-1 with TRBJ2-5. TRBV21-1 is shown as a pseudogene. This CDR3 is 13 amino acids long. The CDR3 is CASSLRPQETQYF. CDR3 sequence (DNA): TGTGCCAGCAGTCTCCGTCCACAAGAGACCCAGTACTTC.

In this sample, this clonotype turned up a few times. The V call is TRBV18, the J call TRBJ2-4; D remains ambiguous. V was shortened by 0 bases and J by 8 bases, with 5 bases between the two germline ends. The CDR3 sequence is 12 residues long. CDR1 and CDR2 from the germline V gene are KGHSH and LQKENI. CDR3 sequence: CASSPPDDIQYF. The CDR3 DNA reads TGTGCCAGCTCACCACCAGACGACATTCAGTACTTC. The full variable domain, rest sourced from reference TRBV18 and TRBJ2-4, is NAGVMQNPRHLVRRRGQEARLRCSPMKGHSHVYWYRQLPEEGLKFMVYLQKENIIDESGMPKERFSAEFPKEGPSILRIQQVVRGDSAAYFCASSPPDDIQYFGAGTRLSVL.

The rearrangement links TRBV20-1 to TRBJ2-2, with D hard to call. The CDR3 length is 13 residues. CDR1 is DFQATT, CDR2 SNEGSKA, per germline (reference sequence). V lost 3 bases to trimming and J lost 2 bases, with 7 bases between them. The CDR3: CSARASNTGELFF. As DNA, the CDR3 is TGCAGTGCTAGGGCCTCTAACACCGGGGAGCTGTTTTTT.

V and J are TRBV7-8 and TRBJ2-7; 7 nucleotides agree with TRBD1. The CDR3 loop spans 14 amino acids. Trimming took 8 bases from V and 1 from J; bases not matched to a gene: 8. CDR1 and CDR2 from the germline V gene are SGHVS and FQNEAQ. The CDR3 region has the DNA TGTGCCAGCCGACCCAGACAGGGTTCCTACGAGCAGTACTTC. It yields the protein CASRPRQGSYEQYF.

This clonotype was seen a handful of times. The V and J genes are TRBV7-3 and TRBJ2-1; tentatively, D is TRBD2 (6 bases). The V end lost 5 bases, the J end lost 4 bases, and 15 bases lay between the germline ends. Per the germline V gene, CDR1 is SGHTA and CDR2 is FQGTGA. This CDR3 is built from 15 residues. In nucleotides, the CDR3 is TGTGCCAGCAGCGAGGGCGGGACTCGGTACAATGAGCAGTTCTTC. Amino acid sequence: CASSEGGTRYNEQFF.

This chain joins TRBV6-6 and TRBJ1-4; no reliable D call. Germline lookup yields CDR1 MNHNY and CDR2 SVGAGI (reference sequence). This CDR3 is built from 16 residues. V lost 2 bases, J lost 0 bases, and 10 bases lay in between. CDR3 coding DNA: TGTGCCAGCAGTTACCGCACCTGGGCAACTAATGAAAAACTGTTTTTT. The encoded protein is CASSYRTWATNEKLFF.